These 21 T cell receptor beta chains share one sample of origin, sequenced in a study of cytomegalovirus exposure and HLA in healthy donors. In the PCR, 60 Vbeta and 13 Jbeta primers were used. Method: immunoSEQ multiplex PCR; TCRdb's copy keeps in-frame clones and lacks some. The table has 100,000 to 150,000 clones, about 79% seen once. What was sequenced was PBMCs. The receptors come from a man aged 50-59 years in good health and CMV-seronegative.

The chain links TRBV18 to TRBJ1-2, with unresolved D. In germline, CDR1 is KGHSH, CDR2 LQKENI. V gave up 3 bases and J gave up 0 bases, with 11 bases separating them. The CDR3 spans 15 residues. CDR3 nucleotides: TGTGCCAGCTCACCCCGACACGAGACTAACTATGGCTACACCTTC. This translates into CASSPRHETNYGYTF.

This clone was detected once. V is TRBV15 and J is TRBJ1-5; D is uncertain. Trimming removed 4 bases from V and 4 bases from J, with 8 bases in between. Per germline, CDR1 LNHNV and CDR2 YYDKDF (reference sequence). This CDR3 comprises 13 residues. The CDR3 sequence is CATSIAGNQPQHF. In DNA form, the CDR3 reads TGTGCCACCAGCATAGCGGGGAATCAGCCCCAGCATTTT.

The chain combines TRBV7-6 with TRBJ2-1; D gene unclear. Germline-derived CDR1 and CDR2 are SGHVS and FNYEAQ. V was cut by 1 base and J by 3 bases, with 4 bases left in between. The CDR3 runs to 13 residues. In DNA form, the CDR3 reads TGTGCCAGCAGCTTAGTAGACTACAATGAGCAGTTCTTC. It is translated as CASSLVDYNEQFF.

This clone was seen once. This chain links TRBV4-1 with TRBJ2-2; D possibly corresponds to TRBD1 (5 bases). The V end was cut by 0 bases, the J end by 6 bases, with 11 bases between. This CDR3 comprises 15 residues. The germline CDR1 and CDR2 sequences are MGHRA and YSYEKL. The CDR3 protein is CASSQEEQVSGELFF. For the CDR3, the DNA is TGCGCCAGCAGCCAAGAAGAACAGGTATCCGGGGAGCTGTTTTTT.

The chain has TRBV7-9 and TRBJ2-1; 8 nucleotides line up with TRBD2. This CDR3 contains 15 residues. J was trimmed by 6 bases and V by 0 bases; bases with no gene match: 4. Per germline, CDR1 SEHNR and CDR2 FQNEAQ (reference sequence). The CDR3, as DNA: TGTGCCAGCAGCTTAGCTAGCGGGGAGACCAATGAGCAGTTCTTC. Amino acid sequence: CASSLASGETNEQFF.

V usage is TRBV6-1 and J usage is TRBJ1-6; maybe TRBD1 (6 bases). The germline CDR1 and CDR2 sequences are MNHNS and SASEGT. The CDR3 covers 13 residues. V shed 6 bases and J shed 9 bases, with 12 bases lying between them. DNA for the CDR3: TGTGCCAGCAGGAGACAGGAGACTTCACCCCTCCACTTT. Translating it yields CASRRQETSPLHF.

The chain carries TRBV19 and TRBJ1-4; the D gene is possibly TRBD1 (5 bases). V lost 3 bases, J lost 8 bases, and 7 bases lay in between. Germline V gives CDR1 LNHDA, CDR2 SQIVND (reference sequence). This CDR3 is 12 amino acids long. The CDR3 reads CASSISGEKLFF. CDR3 bases: TGTGCCAGTAGTATCTCAGGGGAAAAACTGTTTTTT.

This sequence joins TRBV6-4 and TRBJ1-2; 7 bases agree with TRBD1. Trimming at V came to 6 bases and at J to 7 bases, leaving 5 bases not matched to a gene. The CDR3 length is 12 residues. CDR1 is MRHNA and CDR2 is SNTAGT in the germline V gene. CDR3: CASRGRTGGYTF. For the CDR3, the DNA is TGTGCCAGCAGGGGCAGGACAGGTGGCTACACCTTC.

The gene calls are TRBV9 and TRBJ1-4; D unclear. The CDR3 contains 14 residues. Trimming cost V 0 bases and J 8 bases, with 11 bases left between them. CDR1 and CDR2 from the germline V gene are SGDLS and YYNGEE. The CDR3 here is CASSVDGWSEKLFF. CDR3 sequence (DNA): TGTGCCAGCAGCGTAGACGGGTGGAGCGAAAAACTGTTTTTT. Full variable domain (missing parts from reference TRBV9 and TRBJ1-4): DSGVTQTPKHLITATGQRVTLRCSPRSGDLSVYWYQQSLDQGLQFLIQYYNGEERAKGNILERFSAQQFPDLHSELNLSSLELGDSALYFCASSVDGWSEKLFFGSGTQLSVL.

The chain has TRBV27 and TRBJ1-1, with 7 bases that match TRBD1. The junction had 13 bases not matched to a gene; V was cut back by 2 bases and J by 7 bases. Germline V gene data show CDR1 as MNHEY and CDR2 as SMNVEV (reference sequence). This CDR3 region has 16 residues. The CDR3 region has the DNA TGTGCCAGCAGTTTAATTGCCCGACAGGGTACGGATGAAGCTTTCTTT. The encoded protein is CASSLIARQGTDEAFF.

This clone was picked up a small number of times. The chain joins TRBV2 to TRBJ2-7; D uncertain. From germline, CDR1 is SNHLY and CDR2 FYNNEI. This CDR3 spans 14 amino acids. V was shortened by 3 bases and J by 3 bases, with 12 bases between the two germline ends. The CDR3 DNA reads as TGTGCCAGCAGTGACACAGAGACGCGCTACGAGCAGTACTTC. This translates into CASSDTETRYEQYF.

The chain joins TRBV5-4 to TRBJ1-3; 11 nucleotides align to TRBD1. Looked up from germline, CDR1 is SGHNT and CDR2 is YYREEE (reference sequence). J lost 2 bases, V lost 6 bases, and 4 bases had no gene match. CDR3 length: 15 amino acids. CDR3 region: CASTRTGGTGNTIYF. The CDR3 DNA reads as TGTGCCAGCACCCGGACAGGGGGCACTGGAAACACCATATATTTT.

This clone was counted a few times. The CDR3 loop reads CASSRGGLAGEGADTQYF. The CDR3 region has the DNA TGTGCCAGCAGCCGCGGCGGTCTAGCGGGGGAAGGGGCAGATACGCAGTATTTT. The rearrangement uses TRBV11-3 and TRBJ2-3; TRBD2 aligns across 10 bases. The CDR3 has 18 residues. Unmatched junction bases numbered 15, after V lost 5 bases and J lost 4 bases. Germline V gene lookup returns CDR1 SGHNT and CDR2 YENEEA. Complete variable domain (other parts from reference TRBV11-3 and TRBJ2-3): EAGVVQSPRYKIIEKKQPVAFWCNPISGHNTLYWYLQNLGQGPELLIRYENEEAVDDSQLPKDRFSAERLKGVDSTLKIQPAELGDSAVYLCASSRGGLAGEGADTQYFGPGTRLTVL.

This chain uses TRBV5-1 with TRBJ1-3; D gene unclear. CDR3 length: 15 amino acids. Germline V gene sequence: CDR1 SGHRS, CDR2 YFSETQ. V was trimmed by 0 bases and J by 0 bases, leaving 7 bases between them. The CDR3 bases are TGCGCCAGCAGCTTGGCCGGGAACTCTGGAAACACCATATATTTT. Its protein product is CASSLAGNSGNTIYF.

J is TRBJ2-3 and V is TRBV15; D is perhaps TRBD2 (5 bases). The CDR3 is 15 amino acids. Germline loops: CDR1 LNHNV, CDR2 YYDKDF (reference sequence). The ends were cut back, 1 base at V and 0 bases at J, with 8 bases in the middle. The CDR3 sequence: CATSRGPGSTDTQYF. The CDR3 nucleotides are TGTGCCACCAGCAGAGGACCGGGGAGCACAGATACGCAGTATTTT.

The rearrangement joins TRBV2 to TRBJ1-2, with 7 bases that match TRBD1. Germline CDR1 reads SNHLY; CDR2 reads FYNNEI. The V segment lost 5 bases and the J segment 4 bases; nucleotides outside the gene matches: 4. This CDR3 spans 13 amino acids. The DNA of the CDR3 is TGTGCCAGCAGTTCTACAGGGGTCTATGGCTACACCTTC. This codes for CASSSTGVYGYTF.

This chain uses TRBV9 with TRBJ2-5, with 9 bases identical to TRBD2. The CDR3 spans 17 residues. In germline, CDR1 is SGDLS, CDR2 YYNGEE. V dropped 0 bases and J dropped 4; count of bases not matched to a gene: 10. CDR3 nucleotide sequence: TGTGCCAGCAGCGTAGGGTTGTCTAGCGGGAATTTAGAGACCCAGTACTTC. Protein sequence: CASSVGLSSGNLETQYF.

This clone was counted once. This chain uses TRBV18 with TRBJ1-2, with a weak D call TRBD1 (5 bases). V was cut by 3 bases and J by 6 bases, with 17 bases left in between. There are 15 residues in the CDR3. Germline values: CDR1 KGHSH, CDR2 LQKENI. The CDR3 is CASSPTPGPSDGYTF. The CDR3 nucleotides read TGTGCCAGCTCACCCACCCCAGGGCCAAGTGATGGCTACACCTTC.

This clone showed up just once. The rearrangement links TRBV5-1 to TRBJ1-1; no clear D gene. From germline, CDR1 is SGHRS and CDR2 YFSETQ. The CDR3 spans 14 residues. Between the trimmed V and J ends, which lost 6 bases and 3 bases, there was a span of 15 bases. The CDR3 spells CASTPGGVDTEAFF. The CDR3, as DNA: TGCGCCAGCACCCCTGGCGGGGTTGACACTGAAGCTTTCTTT.

This chain uses TRBV6-6 with TRBJ2-7; D is perhaps TRBD2 (5 bases). Deletions cut 6 bases from V and 0 bases from J, with 15 bases between. From germline, CDR1 is MNHNY and CDR2 SVGAGI (reference sequence). The CDR3 is made up of 15 amino acids. The chain's CDR3 is CASSYGRDNSYEQYF. The CDR3 DNA is TGTGCCAGCAGCTATGGACGGGATAACTCCTACGAGCAGTACTTC.

The rearrangement uses TRBV6-5 and TRBJ1-4; D is perhaps TRBD1 (6 bases). Germline CDR1 is MNHEY and CDR2 is SVGAGI. Trimming stripped 0 bases from V and 7 bases from J, with 9 bases between. The CDR3 sequence is 14 residues long. The CDR3 reads CASSYSNRVEKLFF. The CDR3 nucleotides read TGTGCCAGCAGTTACTCGAACAGGGTTGAAAAACTGTTTTTT.